The T cell receptor (beta chain) described here comes from a study of a mutant IDH1 vaccine in newly diagnosed glioma. Overall study context: Patients got their first vaccination 4-6 weeks after radiotherapy alone, or with temozolomide cycles.

Worth noting for this clone: The antigen remains undetermined.

The V end was cut by 3 bases, the J end by 3 bases, with 12 bases between. This CDR3 has 14 amino acids. The V gene's germline CDR1 is MDHEN and CDR2 SYDVKM. Time point in this sample: week 5, during vaccination. A 20-mer mutant IDH1 peptide at 300 ug was injected subcutaneously with topical imiquimod. Assay used: immunoSEQ multiplex PCR; TCRdb lists only in-frame clones, some missing. This table holds just under 80,000 clones, 91% found once. Sequencing was performed on PBMCs, taken from a glioma patient whose treatment included an IDH1 peptide vaccine. This rearrangement joins TRBV28 to TRBJ2-7, with D perhaps matching TRBD1 (5 bases). The TCR sequence derives from a woman aged 45-59 years with glioma. CDR3 sequence (DNA): TGTGCCAGCAGTTTGAGGTCAGGGTACTACGAGCAGTACTTC. Amino acids: CASSLRSGYYEQYF.